Described below is a single T cell receptor (beta chain) sequence and its context. Antigen unknown. Per germline, CDR1 SEHNR and CDR2 FQNEAQ (reference sequence). The CDR3 is 12 residues long. Trimming took 1 base from V and 10 from J, leaving 9 bases between them. This entry belongs to a study of human T cells and chemical hapten exposure. Broader study findings: Those TCRs sitting above 1 in 1000 frequency stayed the same with DPC sensitization.

TCRdb called the RACE reads again in MiXCR, with one record for every CDR3 protein. The sample gives approximately 33,000 distinct CDR3 sequences, over 7% of which show up once; around a tenth is in the top ten. Time point in this sample: healthy volunteer bleed at 2 weeks. Total RNA was extracted from unfractionated whole blood. Sequencing was carried out using whole blood. The source of this sequence is a human donor in good health. Some clones in this sample may be carry-over from other donors' samples. The chain uses TRBV7-9 and TRBJ2-3; D remains unclear. CDR3 sequence reads: CASSLGASAQYF. CDR3 nucleotide sequence: TGTGCCAGCAGCTTAGGGGCAAGCGCGCAGTATTTT.